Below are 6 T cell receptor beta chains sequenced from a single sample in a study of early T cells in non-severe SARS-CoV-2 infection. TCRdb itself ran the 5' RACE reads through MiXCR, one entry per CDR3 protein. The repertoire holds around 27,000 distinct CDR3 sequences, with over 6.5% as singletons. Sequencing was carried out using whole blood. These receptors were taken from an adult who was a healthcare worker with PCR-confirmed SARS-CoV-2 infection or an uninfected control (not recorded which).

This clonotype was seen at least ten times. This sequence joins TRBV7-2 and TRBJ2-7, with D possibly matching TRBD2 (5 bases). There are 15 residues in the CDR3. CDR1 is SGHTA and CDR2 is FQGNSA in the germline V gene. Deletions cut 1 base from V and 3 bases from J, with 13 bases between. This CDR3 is CASSLGFGVNYEQYF. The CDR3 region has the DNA TGTGCCAGCAGCTTAGGGTTCGGGGTAAACTACGAGCAGTACTTC.

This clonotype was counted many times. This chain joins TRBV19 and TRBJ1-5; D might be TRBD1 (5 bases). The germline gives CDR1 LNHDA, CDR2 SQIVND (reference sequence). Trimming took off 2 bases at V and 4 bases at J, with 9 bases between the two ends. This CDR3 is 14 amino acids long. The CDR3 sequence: CASSIQGTNQPQHF. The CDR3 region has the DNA TGTGCCAGTAGTATACAGGGCACAAATCAGCCCCAGCATTTT.

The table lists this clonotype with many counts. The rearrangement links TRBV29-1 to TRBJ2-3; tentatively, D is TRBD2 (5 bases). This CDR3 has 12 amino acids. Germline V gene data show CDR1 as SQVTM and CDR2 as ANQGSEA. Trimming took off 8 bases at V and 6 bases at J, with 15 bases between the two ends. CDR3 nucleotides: TGCAGCCTAAGGACTCCCGGGGATACGCAGTATTTT. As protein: CSLRTPGDTQYF.

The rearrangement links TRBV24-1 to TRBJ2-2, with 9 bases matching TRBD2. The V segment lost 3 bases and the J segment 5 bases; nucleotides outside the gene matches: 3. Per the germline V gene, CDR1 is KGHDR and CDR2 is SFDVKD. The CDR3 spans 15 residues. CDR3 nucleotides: TGTGCCACCAGTGATCCTACTAGCGGGACCGGGGAGCTGTTTTTT. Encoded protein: CATSDPTSGTGELFF.

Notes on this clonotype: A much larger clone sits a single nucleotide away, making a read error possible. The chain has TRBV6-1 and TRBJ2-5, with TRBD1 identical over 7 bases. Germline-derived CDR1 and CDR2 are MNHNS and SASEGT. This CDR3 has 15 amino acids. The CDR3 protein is CDSSFDRAQGETQYF. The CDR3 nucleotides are TGTGACAGCAGCTTCGACAGGGCTCAGGGAGAGACCCAGTACTTC.

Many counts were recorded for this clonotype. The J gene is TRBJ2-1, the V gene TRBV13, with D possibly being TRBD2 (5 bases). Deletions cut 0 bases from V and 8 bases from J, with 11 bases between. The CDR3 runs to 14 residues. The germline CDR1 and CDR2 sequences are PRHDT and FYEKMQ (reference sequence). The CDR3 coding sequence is TGTGCCAGCAGCTTAGGTCTAGCTACCGATGAGCAGTTCTTC. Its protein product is CASSLGLATDEQFF. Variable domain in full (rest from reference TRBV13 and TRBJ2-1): AAGVIQSPRHLIKEKRETATLKCYPIPRHDTVYWYQQGPGQDPQFLISFYEKMQSDKGSIPDRFSAQQFSDYHSELNMSSLELGDSALYFCASSLGLATDEQFFGPGTRLTVL.